This T cell receptor (beta chain) is from a study of blood T cell repertoires in COVID-19. This clone was observed a single time. The germline V gene encodes CDR1 PRHDT and CDR2 FYEKMQ (reference sequence). Trimming removed 5 bases at V and 8 bases at J, with 16 bases between. This CDR3 comprises 14 residues. The assay was immunoSEQ multiplex PCR, and TCRdb's table has in-frame clones only and misses some. The sample lists over 250,000 clones, around nine tenths seen once, with approximately 2.6% in the top ten. V and J are TRBV13 and TRBJ2-1; maybe TRBD1 (6 bases). The sequence came from a woman between 18 and 29 years old who had recovered from COVID-19. Sequencing was carried out using PBMCs or T cells enriched from blood (not recorded which). The CDR3 DNA sequence: TGTGCCAGCAGCCACCGGGACATGTGGGATGAGCAGTTCTTC. Protein: CASSHRDMWDEQFF.